The TCR beta chain described here comes from a study of blood T cell repertoires in COVID-19. Study overall: COVID-19 samples collected from the United States, Italy and Spain covered acute and convalescent phases.

Trimming left V 1 base short and J 0 bases short, with 5 bases between. Germline lookup yields CDR1 SGHRS and CDR2 YFSETQ. This CDR3 has 14 residues. The table lists this clone with a few counts. Measured with immunoSEQ multiplex PCR; TCRdb has only the in-frame clones, and not every one. The profile covers some 210,000 clones, with roughly four fifths appearing a single time and around a tenth taken by the ten largest. Living in 25 or so US areas, the participants were between roughly 18 and 90 years of age. Participant-reported clinical history was the basis for cohort assignment. This TCR was recovered from a man between 35 and 55 years old who had recovered from COVID-19. The sequenced sample consisted of PBMCs or T cells enriched from blood (not recorded which). The gene calls are TRBV5-1 and TRBJ1-3; D is unresolved. The CDR3 here is CASSLSSSGNTIYF. The CDR3, as DNA: TGCGCCAGCAGCTTGTCGAGCTCTGGAAACACCATATATTTT.